The 24 T cell receptor beta chains below all came from one sample that was sequenced in a study of blood T cell repertoires in COVID-19. Libraries were prepared by immunoSEQ multiplex PCR; TCRdb keeps only in-frame clonotypes and omits some of them. Here the sample spans roughly 410,000 clones, around 87% being singletons. Sample: peripheral blood. These TCRs come from a woman aged 55 to 70 with COVID-19, enrolled during active disease.

A single count supports this clone. V gene TRBV18 combines with J gene TRBJ2-6, with TRBD1 identical over 7 bases. The J segment lost 0 bases and the V segment lost 4 bases, leaving 21 bases of the junction unmatched. CDR3 length: 22 residues. Germline V gene data show CDR1 as KGHSH and CDR2 as LQKENI. CDR3 DNA: TGTGCCAGCTCACTATTAGGCTTGACAGGGAACGGAGTTAGCTCTGGGGCCAACGTCCTGACTTTC. Translated: CASSLLGLTGNGVSSGANVLTF.

The V and J genes are TRBV7-9 and TRBJ2-7; D is uncertain. There are 13 residues in the CDR3. Looked up from germline, CDR1 is SEHNR and CDR2 is FQNEAQ (reference sequence). V lost 5 bases to trimming and J lost 1 base, with 9 bases between them. For the CDR3, the DNA is TGTGCCAGCAGCCCTACCGGGTCCTACGAGCAGTACTTC. The encoded protein is CASSPTGSYEQYF. The full variable domain, its missing parts supplied by reference TRBV7-9 and TRBJ2-7, is DTGVSQNPRHKITKRGQNVTFRCDPISEHNRLYWYRQTLGQGPEFLTYFQNEAQLEKSRLLSDRFSAERPKGSFSTLEIQRTEQGDSAMYLCASSPTGSYEQYFGPGTRLTVT.

V gene TRBV5-1 combines with J gene TRBJ2-7; 8 bases agree with TRBD1. J was trimmed by 6 bases and V by 2 bases; bases with no gene match: 16. Germline CDR1 and CDR2: SGHRS and YFSETQ. The CDR3 totals 17 residues. This chain's CDR3 is CASSFRQGQYLRGEQYF. CDR3 in DNA: TGCGCCAGCAGCTTCAGACAGGGGCAATACCTCCGGGGCGAGCAGTACTTC.

This clone has just one count. The V and J genes are TRBV5-1 and TRBJ1-1, with 8 bases matching TRBD1. The germline V gene encodes CDR1 SGHRS and CDR2 YFSETQ. The CDR3 covers 15 residues. V was clipped by 2 bases and J by 5 bases; unmatched bases: 8. CDR3 nucleotide sequence: TGCGCCAGCAGCTTCGGCAGGGGGCGGGGGACTGAAGCTTTCTTT. This encodes CASSFGRGRGTEAFF.

The chain links TRBV6-2 or TRBV6-3 to TRBJ2-7; 14 bases are shared with TRBD2. J gave up 4 bases and V 2 bases, and 4 bases lay outside the gene matches. This CDR3 is 16 amino acids long. CDR1 and CDR2 (germline): MNHEY, SVGEGT. CDR3 bases: TGTGCCAGCAGTTACAAGACTAGCGGGGGGGAATACGAGCAGTACTTC. Translation: CASSYKTSGGEYEQYF.

The gene calls are TRBV19 and TRBJ1-2; D remains ambiguous. Germline V gene lookup returns CDR1 LNHDA and CDR2 SQIVND (reference sequence). V gave up 7 bases and J gave up 3 bases, with 12 bases separating them. CDR3 size: 13 residues. The CDR3: CASTRGIYYGYTF. The CDR3 DNA follows: TGTGCCAGTACCCGAGGGATCTACTATGGCTACACCTTC. Using reference TRBV19 and TRBJ1-2 for the parts outside the CDR3, the full variable domain is DGGITQSPKYLFRKEGQNVTLSCEQNLNHDAMYWYRQDPGQGLRLIYYSQIVNDFQKGDIAEGYSVSREKKESFPLTVTSAQKNPTAFYLCASTRGIYYGYTFGSGTRLTVV.

The chain joins TRBV5-1 to TRBJ2-5, with TRBD2 as a possible D gene (6 bases). This CDR3 is 14 amino acids long. Germline CDR1 reads SGHRS; CDR2 reads YFSETQ. Trimming removed 0 bases from V and 5 bases from J, with 11 bases in between. The CDR3 spells CASSLGLGLETQYF. The CDR3 DNA reads TGCGCCAGCAGCTTGGGACTAGGTCTCGAGACCCAGTACTTC.

The chain is built from TRBV4-1 and TRBJ2-1; a weak D match, TRBD2 (6 bases). Germline V gene data show CDR1 as MGHRA and CDR2 as YSYEKL. The CDR3 covers 17 residues. Between the trimmed V and J ends, which lost 0 bases and 7 bases, there was a span of 19 bases. CDR3: CASSQEELAWGENEQFF. The CDR3 region has the DNA TGCGCCAGCAGCCAAGAGGAACTAGCATGGGGGGAGAATGAGCAGTTCTTC.

The chain links TRBV18 to TRBJ1-2; TRBD1 might be the D (6 bases). Trimming left V 2 bases short and J 6 bases short, with 10 bases between. Per germline, CDR1 KGHSH and CDR2 LQKENI. This CDR3 has 13 residues. The CDR3 nucleotides are TGTGCCAGCTCACCATCACAGGGCCATGGCTACACCTTC. It encodes CASSPSQGHGYTF.

The rearrangement links TRBV5-1 to TRBJ2-7; D might be TRBD1 (6 bases). Germline-derived CDR1 and CDR2 are SGHRS and YFSETQ. This CDR3 region has 13 residues. The V end lost 5 bases, the J end lost 1 base, and 10 bases lay between the germline ends. DNA for the CDR3: TGCGCCAGCAGATTGACAGGTTCCTACGAGCAGTACTTC. Its protein is CASRLTGSYEQYF.

This clone has only one observation. The chain links TRBV3-1 (or the pseudogene TRBV3-2) to TRBJ2-7; 10 bases match TRBD2. The germline gives CDR1 LGHDT, CDR2 YNNKEL (reference sequence). CDR3 length: 16 residues. V lost 3 bases, J lost 0 bases, and 5 bases stayed unmatched. CDR3 protein: CASSQWTSGFSYEQYF. CDR3 sequence (DNA): TGTGCCAGCAGCCAGTGGACTAGCGGATTCTCCTACGAGCAGTACTTC.

The chain couples TRBV18 to TRBJ2-5, with TRBD1 matching 7 bases. This CDR3 spans 15 amino acids. The trim removed 6 bases at V and 5 bases at J, leaving 12 bases unmatched. CDR1 is KGHSH, CDR2 LQKENI, per germline. For the CDR3, the DNA is TGTGCCAGCTCCCGAGACAGGGTTTTATTGGAGACCCAGTACTTC. Residues: CASSRDRVLLETQYF.

This clone has only one observation. The V call is TRBV29-1, the J call TRBJ1-1; possibly TRBD1 for D (5 bases). The CDR3 runs 15 residues. CDR1 is SQVTM and CDR2 is ANQGSEA in the germline V gene. V lost 7 bases and J lost 0, with 18 bases in between. CDR3 sequence reads: CSAQGTGSVNTEAFF. The CDR3 DNA reads as TGCAGCGCCCAGGGAACCGGTAGTGTGAACACTGAAGCTTTCTTT.

The genes are TRBV9 and TRBJ1-6, with 9 positions matching TRBD1. The V and J ends lost 4 bases and 10 bases, in that order; junction bases with no gene match: 6. Germline V gene data show CDR1 as SGDLS and CDR2 as YYNGEE. This CDR3 is built from 14 residues. CDR3 sequence (DNA): TGTGCCAGCAGCTCGCGGGACAGGGACTCACCCCTCCACTTT. Encoded protein: CASSSRDRDSPLHF.

The chain employs TRBV3-1 (or the pseudogene TRBV3-2) and TRBJ1-2, with 7 nucleotides matching TRBD1. The germline gives CDR1 LGHDT, CDR2 YNNKEL (reference sequence). This CDR3 has 13 amino acids. V trimming: 4 bases; J trimming: 4 bases; junction bases outside the gene matches: 3. This CDR3 is CASSLRTGYGYTF. DNA of the CDR3: TGTGCCAGCAGCCTTCGGACAGGCTATGGCTACACCTTC.

The rearrangement uses TRBV6-6 and TRBJ1-5; 12 bases align to TRBD1. V shed 5 bases, J shed 4 bases, and the junction held 9 bases outside the gene matches. The CDR3 spans 17 residues. From germline, CDR1 is MNHNY and CDR2 SVGAGI (reference sequence). For the CDR3, the DNA is TGTGCCAGCAGTCGCGAGGGACAGGGGGCGAGGAATCAGCCCCAGCATTTT. Its translation: CASSREGQGARNQPQHF.

This chain uses TRBV27 with TRBJ1-2; TRBD1 matches 7 bases. Trimming cost V 4 bases and J 2 bases; bases outside gene matches: 1. Germline V gene sequence: CDR1 MNHEY, CDR2 SMNVEV (reference sequence). This CDR3 is built from 13 residues. The chain's CDR3 is CASSWDRNYGYTF. DNA for the CDR3: TGTGCCAGCAGTTGGGACAGAAACTATGGCTACACCTTC.

The J gene is TRBJ1-1, the V gene TRBV6-5, with D uncertain. Per the germline V gene, CDR1 is MNHEY and CDR2 is SVGAGI. The CDR3 spans 12 residues. The V gene lost 4 bases and the J gene lost 10 bases, with 13 bases spanning the gap. The CDR3 here is CASSSQFGRAFF. The CDR3 DNA sequence: TGTGCCAGCAGTTCCCAATTTGGGAGAGCTTTCTTT.

This clone appeared a single time. The rearrangement joins TRBV5-6 to TRBJ2-1; D may be TRBD2 (6 bases). This CDR3 comprises 13 residues. Trimming took 7 bases from V and 10 from J, leaving 18 bases between them. Germline assignment: CDR1 SGHDT and CDR2 YYEEEE. The CDR3 bases are TGTGCCAGCGCGGGGCAAATGGGCGGAGAGCAGTTCTTC. It is translated as CASAGQMGGEQFF.

V is TRBV2 and J is TRBJ2-1; D might be TRBD1 (5 bases). V gave up 6 bases and J gave up 9 bases, with 18 bases separating them. Germline lookup yields CDR1 SNHLY and CDR2 FYNNEI. This CDR3 comprises 14 residues. CDR3 sequence (DNA): TGTGCCAGCAGGGACACCCCGGCGGTCGGTGAGCAGTTCTTC. Translating gives CASRDTPAVGEQFF.

This chain connects TRBV5-1 to TRBJ1-6; D is perhaps TRBD1 (5 bases). The CDR3 covers 15 residues. Germline V lookup: CDR1 SGHRS, CDR2 YFSETQ. The V end lost 4 bases, the J end lost 7 bases, and 15 bases lay between the germline ends. This CDR3 is CASSPRGGSNSPLHF. In nucleotides, the CDR3 is TGCGCCAGCAGCCCCCGGGGGGGATCAAATTCACCCCTCCACTTT. The full variable domain, rest sourced from reference TRBV5-1 and TRBJ1-6, is KAGVTQTPRYLIKTRGQQVTLSCSPISGHRSVSWYQQTPGQGLQFLFEYFSETQRNKGNFPGRFSGRQFSNSRSEMNVSTLELGDSALYLCASSPRGGSNSPLHFGNGTRLTVT.

The genes are TRBV10-3 and TRBJ1-2; 10 bases line up with TRBD1. Germline V gene data show CDR1 as ENHRY and CDR2 as SYGVKD. With V trimmed by 4 bases and J by 7 bases, 6 bases remained unmatched. CDR3 length: 14 amino acids. CDR3 DNA: TGTGCCATCAGTGGACAGGGGGCCCCTGGTGGCTACACCTTC. Translation gives CAISGQGAPGGYTF.

This chain uses TRBV7-6 with TRBJ2-1; 7 bases match TRBD2. V lost 2 bases to trimming and J lost 5 bases; unmatched junction nucleotides: 6. The V gene's germline CDR1 is SGHVS and CDR2 FNYEAQ. The CDR3 consists of 15 residues. The CDR3 sequence: CASSLMGGRDNEQFF. The DNA for the CDR3 is TGTGCCAGCAGCTTAATGGGGGGGAGGGACAATGAGCAGTTCTTC. Full variable domain (outside the CDR3, taken from reference TRBV7-6 and TRBJ2-1): GAGVSQSPRYKVTKRGQDVALRCDPISGHVSLYWYRQALGQGPEFLTYFNYEAQQDKSGLPNDRFSAERPEGSISTLTIQRTEQRDSAMYRCASSLMGGRDNEQFFGPGTRLTVL.

The rearrangement uses TRBV6-5 and TRBJ1-2; 9 positions match TRBD1. The germline V gene encodes CDR1 MNHEY and CDR2 SVGAGI. The length of the CDR3 is 14 residues. After removal of 7 bases from V and 3 bases from J, the junction contained 6 bases not matched to a gene. Here the CDR3 reads CASTQQGADYGYTF. Written as DNA, the CDR3 is TGTGCCAGCACCCAACAGGGGGCGGACTATGGCTACACCTTC.